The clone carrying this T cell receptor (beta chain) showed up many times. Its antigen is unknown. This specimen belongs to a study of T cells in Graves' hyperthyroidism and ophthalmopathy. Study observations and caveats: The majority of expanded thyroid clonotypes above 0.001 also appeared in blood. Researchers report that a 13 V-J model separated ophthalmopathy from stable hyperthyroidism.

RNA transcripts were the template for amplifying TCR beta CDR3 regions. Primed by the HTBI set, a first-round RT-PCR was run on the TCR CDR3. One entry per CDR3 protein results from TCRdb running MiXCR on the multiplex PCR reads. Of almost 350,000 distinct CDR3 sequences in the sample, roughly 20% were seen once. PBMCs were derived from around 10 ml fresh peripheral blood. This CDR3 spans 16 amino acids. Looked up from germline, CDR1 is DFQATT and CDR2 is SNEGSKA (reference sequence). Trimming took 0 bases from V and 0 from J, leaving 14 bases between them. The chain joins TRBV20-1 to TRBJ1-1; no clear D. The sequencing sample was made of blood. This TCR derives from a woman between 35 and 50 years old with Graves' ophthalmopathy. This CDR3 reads CSARDLWSKLNTEAFF. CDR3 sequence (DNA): TGCAGTGCTAGAGATTTATGGTCCAAGTTGAACACTGAAGCTTTCTTT.